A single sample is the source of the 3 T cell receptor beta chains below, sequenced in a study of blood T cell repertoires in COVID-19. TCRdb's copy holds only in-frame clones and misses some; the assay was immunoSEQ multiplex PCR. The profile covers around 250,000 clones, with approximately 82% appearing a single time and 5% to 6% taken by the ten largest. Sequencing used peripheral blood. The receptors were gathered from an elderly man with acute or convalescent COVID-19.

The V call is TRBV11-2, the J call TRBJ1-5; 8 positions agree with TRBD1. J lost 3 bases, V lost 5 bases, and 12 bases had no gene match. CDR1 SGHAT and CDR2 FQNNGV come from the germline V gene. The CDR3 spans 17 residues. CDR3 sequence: CASSDGGTGFSNQPQHF. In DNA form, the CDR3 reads TGTGCCAGCAGCGACGGTGGGACAGGCTTTTCCAATCAGCCCCAGCATTTT.

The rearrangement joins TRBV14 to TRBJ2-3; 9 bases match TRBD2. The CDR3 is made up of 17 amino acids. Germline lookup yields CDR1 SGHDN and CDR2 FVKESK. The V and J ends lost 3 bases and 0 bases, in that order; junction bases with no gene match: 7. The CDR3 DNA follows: TGTGCCAGCAGCCACTCCCTAGCGGGACCTAGCACAGATACGCAGTATTTT. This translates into CASSHSLAGPSTDTQYF. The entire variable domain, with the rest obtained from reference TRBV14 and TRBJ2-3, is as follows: EAGVTQFPSHSVIEKGQTVTLRCDPISGHDNLYWYRRVMGKEIKFLLHFVKESKQDESGMPNNRFLAERTGGTYSTLKVQPAELEDSGVYFCASSHSLAGPSTDTQYFGPGTRLTVL.

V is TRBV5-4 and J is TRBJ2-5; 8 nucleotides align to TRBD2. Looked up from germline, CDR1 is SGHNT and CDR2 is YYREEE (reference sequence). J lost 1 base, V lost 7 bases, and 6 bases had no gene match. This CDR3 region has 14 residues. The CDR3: CASSPGTSQETQYF. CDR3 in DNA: TGTGCCAGCTCCCCCGGGACTAGCCAAGAGACCCAGTACTTC.